The sequence of this T cell receptor beta chain was determined in a study of T cell responses to AZD1222 COVID-19 vaccine. Germline V gene lookup returns CDR1 MDHEN and CDR2 SYDVKM. V lost 8 bases and J lost 5, with 19 bases in between. The CDR3 covers 15 residues. Notes on the study in general: Reportedly, nearly half the spike-specific TCRs target unmutated variant regions.

The sample holds one count of this clone. Its antigen is unknown. Profiling relied on immunoSEQ multiplex PCR, and the TCRdb table lists in-frame clones only, not all of them. The data show 83,000 or so clones, roughly 90% seen once. The rearrangement links TRBV28 to TRBJ1-5, with D maybe TRBD1 (5 bases). This TCR derives from an adult in good health. This specimen consisted of peripheral blood, obtained on day 0 of MenACWY control vaccination. CDR3 in amino acids: CASRWDLLSDQPQHF. The CDR3 nucleotides read TGTGCCAGCCGTTGGGACCTTTTAAGTGATCAGCCCCAGCATTTT.